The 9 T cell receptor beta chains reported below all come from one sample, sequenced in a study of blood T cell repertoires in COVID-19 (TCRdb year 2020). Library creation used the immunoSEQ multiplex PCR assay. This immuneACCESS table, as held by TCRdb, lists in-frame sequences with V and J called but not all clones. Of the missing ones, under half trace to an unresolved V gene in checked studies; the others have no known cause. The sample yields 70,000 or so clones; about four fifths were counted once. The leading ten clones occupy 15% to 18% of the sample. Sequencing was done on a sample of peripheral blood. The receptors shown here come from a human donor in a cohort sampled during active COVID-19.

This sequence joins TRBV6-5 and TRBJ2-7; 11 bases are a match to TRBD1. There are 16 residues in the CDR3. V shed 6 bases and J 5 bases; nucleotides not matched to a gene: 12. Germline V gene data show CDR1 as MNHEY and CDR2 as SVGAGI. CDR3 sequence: CASRYMGQGGVHEQYF. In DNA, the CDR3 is TGTGCCAGCAGGTACATGGGACAGGGGGGCGTCCACGAGCAGTACTTC.

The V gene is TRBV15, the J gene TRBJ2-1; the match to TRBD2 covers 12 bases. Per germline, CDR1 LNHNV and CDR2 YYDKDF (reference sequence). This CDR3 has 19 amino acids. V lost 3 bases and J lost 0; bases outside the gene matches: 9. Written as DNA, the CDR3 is TGTGCCACCAGCAGGAAAGGACTAGCGGGACCGAGCTCCTACAATGAGCAGTTCTTC. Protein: CATSRKGLAGPSSYNEQFF.

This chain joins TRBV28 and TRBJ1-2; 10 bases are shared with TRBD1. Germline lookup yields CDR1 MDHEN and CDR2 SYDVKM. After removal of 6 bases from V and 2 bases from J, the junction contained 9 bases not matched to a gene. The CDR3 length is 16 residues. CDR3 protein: CASSLTTGGVNYGYTF. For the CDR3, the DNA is TGTGCCAGCAGCCTGACGACAGGGGGCGTCAACTATGGCTACACCTTC.

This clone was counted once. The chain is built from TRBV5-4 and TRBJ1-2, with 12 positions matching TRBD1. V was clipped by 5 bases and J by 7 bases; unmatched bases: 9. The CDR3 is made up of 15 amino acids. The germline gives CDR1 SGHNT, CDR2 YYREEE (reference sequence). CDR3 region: CASSVPGQGAGGYTF. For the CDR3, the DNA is TGTGCCAGCAGTGTACCGGGACAGGGGGCCGGTGGCTACACCTTC. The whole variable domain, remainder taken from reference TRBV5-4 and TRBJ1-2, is ETGVTQSPTHLIKTRGQQVTLRCSSQSGHNTVSWYQQALGQGPQFIFQYYREEENGRGNFPPRFSGLQFPNYSSELNVNALELDDSALYLCASSVPGQGAGGYTFGSGTRLTVV.

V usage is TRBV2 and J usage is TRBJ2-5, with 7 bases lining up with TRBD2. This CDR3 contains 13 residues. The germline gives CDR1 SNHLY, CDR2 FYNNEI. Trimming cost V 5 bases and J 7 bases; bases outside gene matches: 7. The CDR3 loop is CASSQTIAGTQYF. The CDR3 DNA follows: TGTGCCAGCAGTCAGACTATAGCGGGGACCCAGTACTTC.

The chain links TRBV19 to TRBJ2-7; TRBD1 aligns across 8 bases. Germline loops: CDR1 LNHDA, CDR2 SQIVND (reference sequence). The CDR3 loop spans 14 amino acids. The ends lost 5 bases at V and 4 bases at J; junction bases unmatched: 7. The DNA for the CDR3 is TGTGCCAGTAGTTTGGGACAGGCAAATTACGAGCAGTACTTC. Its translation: CASSLGQANYEQYF.

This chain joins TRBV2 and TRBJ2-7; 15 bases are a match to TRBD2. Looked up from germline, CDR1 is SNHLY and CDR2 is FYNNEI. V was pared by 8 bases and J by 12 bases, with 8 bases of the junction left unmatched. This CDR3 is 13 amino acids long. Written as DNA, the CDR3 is TGTGCCAGCCTCCCAGGACTAGCGGGAGGGCCGTACTTC. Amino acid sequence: CASLPGLAGGPYF. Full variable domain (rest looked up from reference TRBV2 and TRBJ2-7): EPEVTQTPSHQVTQMGQEVILRCVPISNHLYFYWYRQILGQKVEFLVSFYNNEISEKSEIFDDQFSVERPDGSNFTLKIRSTKLEDSAMYFCASLPGLAGGPYFGPGTRLTVT.

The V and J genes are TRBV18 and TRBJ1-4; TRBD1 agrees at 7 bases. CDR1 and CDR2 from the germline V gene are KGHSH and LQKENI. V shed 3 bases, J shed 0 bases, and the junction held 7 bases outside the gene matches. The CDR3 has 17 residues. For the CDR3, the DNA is TGTGCCAGCTCACCGCGACAGGGTTCAACAACTAATGAAAAACTGTTTTTT. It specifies CASSPRQGSTTNEKLFF.

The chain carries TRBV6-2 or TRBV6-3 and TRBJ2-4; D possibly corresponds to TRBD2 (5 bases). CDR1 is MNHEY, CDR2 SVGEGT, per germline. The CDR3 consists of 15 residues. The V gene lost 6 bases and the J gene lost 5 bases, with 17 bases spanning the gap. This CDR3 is CASSSRAGLQNIQYF. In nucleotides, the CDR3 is TGTGCCAGCAGCTCTCGGGCAGGACTGCAAAACATTCAGTACTTC.